The sequence of this T cell receptor (beta chain) was determined in a study of T cells in severe cutaneous drug reactions. Whole-study context: Enrollment required a probable or definite RegiSCAR diagnosis of SJS/TEN or DRESS. Blister fluid/cells and PBMC came from acute- or recovery-stage patients.

The CDR3 consists of 11 residues. Germline V gives CDR1 MNHEY, CDR2 SMNVEV (reference sequence). Overall study findings and caveats: Carbamazepine-induced Stevens-Johnson syndrome or toxic epidermal necrolysis patients showed strongly raised TRBV12-4, around 35% in blister cells and about 4.8% in PBMC. A public TCRbeta CDR3 appeared in all seven CBZ-SJS/TEN blister samples, averaging roughly 14%.

Sequenced patients had Stevens-Johnson syndrome or toxic epidermal necrolysis caused by carbamazepine. As to this clonotype: Its target is unknown.

Libraries were made by iRepertoire multiplex PCR with TCR subtype-specific primers for bulk and single-cell sequencing. After re-calling the multiplex PCR reads, TCRdb lists one entry per CDR3 protein, DNA absent. Recorded for this sample: 21,000 or so distinct CDR3 sequences. The V call is TRBV27, the J call TRBJ1-2; TCRdb's D call, TRBD1, is unchecked because there is no DNA. Sequencing was carried out using PBMCs. The receptor was isolated from a human donor with toxic epidermal necrolysis, a severe cutaneous drug reaction. CDR3: CASSSQGEVTF.